This record covers a single T cell receptor (beta chain). What it recognizes is unknown. CDR3 regions of TCR beta were amplified from RNA transcripts. RT-PCR was first run with HTBI primers, then multiplex PCR in a second round. TCRdb re-called the multiplex PCR reads through MiXCR, storing one row per CDR3 protein. The repertoire consists of about 1.1 million distinct CDR3 sequences, with roughly 35% occurring once and the leading ten covering more than 9.5%. This sample is drawn from a study of Graves' ophthalmopathy and Graves' hyperthyroidism. Across the study: Ophthalmopathy not arising within 18 months of follow-up defined hyperthyroidism as stable.

Study-wide results and limits: Discriminating ophthalmopathy from stable hyperthyroidism, a 13-signature model attained a sensitivity of 87.88% and a specificity of approximately 81%. In blood appeared most of the expanded thyroid clonotypes whose frequency exceeded 0.001.

Germline CDR1 SQVTM, CDR2 ANQGSEA. The V gene end was trimmed by 6 bases and the J gene end by 4 bases; junction bases not matched to a gene: 9. CDR3 length: 13 amino acids. The source material was peripheral blood or thyroid tissue (not recorded which). The source is an adult man with Graves' hyperthyroidism. This sequence joins TRBV29-1 and TRBJ2-7; 7 positions match TRBD2. The CDR3 nucleotides are TGCAGCGTCCGCCGGGGGGACGGGTACGAGCAGTACTTC. This translates into CSVRRGDGYEQYF.